The rows below give T cell receptor beta chains drawn from one sample of a study of beta chain features in type 1 diabetes. This table comes from immunoSEQ multiplex PCR, and its TCRdb copy is limited to in-frame clones, with some not included. The data show roughly 610,000 clones, 15% to 18% seen once. The sample comprised naive CD4+ T cells from blood. The receptors here all came from a man between 18 and 35 years old in good health. The CDR3 runs from the conserved cysteine through the conserved F or W. A D gene is named only where the DNA matches it firmly. Size values are once, few and many counts, or a class for expanded clones, and some rows have none.

d_call: TRBD1
clone_size: many
j_call: TRBJ2-1
v_call: TRBV28
cdr3_nt: TGTGCCAGCAGTCCATGGACAGGGAACGACAATGAGCAGTTCTTC
cdr3_aa: CASSPWTGNDNEQFF

d_call: NA
clone_size: NA
j_call: TRBJ2-1
v_call: TRBV4-1
cdr3_nt: TGCGCCAGCAGCCAGGGGAGACTACACAATGAGCAGTTCTTC
cdr3_aa: CASSQGRLHNEQFF

d_call: NA
clone_size: NA
j_call: TRBJ2-7
v_call: TRBV18
cdr3_nt: TGTGCCAGCTCACCACCGGGGGCACTAGCGACATACGAGCAGTACTTC
cdr3_aa: CASSPPGALATYEQYF

d_call: NA
clone_size: many
j_call: TRBJ2-1
v_call: TRBV12-5
cdr3_nt: TGTGCTAGTGGTTTGGTACAAGGGAGAAAGTTCTTC
cdr3_aa: CASGLVQGRKFF

d_call: TRBD1
clone_size: few
j_call: TRBJ2-2
v_call: TRBV10-3
cdr3_nt: TGTGCCATCCTGAAGGGACAGCCCCCAGGGGAGCTGTTTTTT
cdr3_aa: CAILKGQPPGELFF

d_call: NA
clone_size: NA
j_call: TRBJ2-7
v_call: TRBV28
cdr3_nt: TGTGCCACCGCGACAGGTAACGAGAGGGAGCAGTACTTC
cdr3_aa: CATATGNEREQYF

d_call: TRBD2
clone_size: few
j_call: TRBJ2-1
v_call: TRBV5-1
cdr3_nt: TGCGCCAGCAGCTCCGGACTAGCGGGAGCTGTTGAGCAGTTCTTC
cdr3_aa: CASSSGLAGAVEQFF

d_call: TRBD2
clone_size: NA
j_call: TRBJ2-5
v_call: TRBV5-1
cdr3_nt: TGCGCCAGCAGCTCGGGACTAGCGGGGAAGTCGGAGACCCAGTACTTC
cdr3_aa: CASSSGLAGKSETQYF

d_call: NA
clone_size: few
j_call: TRBJ1-1
v_call: TRBV20-1
cdr3_nt: TGCAGTGCCAGAGGGGAGACTGAAGCTTTCTTT
cdr3_aa: CSARGETEAFF

d_call: NA
clone_size: few
j_call: TRBJ1-1
v_call: TRBV30
cdr3_nt: TGTGCCTGCTCCCTGACAGTTTTCGACACTGAAGCTTTCTTT
cdr3_aa: CACSLTVFDTEAFF

d_call: NA
clone_size: NA
j_call: TRBJ2-3
v_call: TRBV7-3
cdr3_nt: TGTGCCAGCAGCTCTCGCCCCGGGATTCTAGCAGACACAGATACGCAGTATTTT
cdr3_aa: CASSSRPGILADTDTQYF

d_call: NA
clone_size: NA
j_call: TRBJ1-4
v_call: TRBV14
cdr3_nt: TGTGCCAGCAGCTACTCCACGGGAAATAATGAAAAACTGTTTTTT
cdr3_aa: CASSYSTGNNEKLFF

d_call: NA
clone_size: few
j_call: TRBJ2-1
v_call: TRBV7-7
cdr3_nt: TGTGCCAGCAGCGTTGAAGGGCCCATGACAGGCCGGTTCGCTTCCAATGAGCAGTTCTTC
cdr3_aa: CASSVEGPMTGRFASNEQFF

d_call: NA
clone_size: NA
j_call: TRBJ2-2
v_call: TRBV15
cdr3_nt: TGTGCCACCAGCAGACAGTTTGGGGCTTCGAACACCGGGGAGCTGTTTTTT
cdr3_aa: CATSRQFGASNTGELFF

d_call: NA
clone_size: few
j_call: TRBJ1-2
v_call: TRBV27
cdr3_nt: TGTGCCAGCAGTGGTCTCGGGAACTATGGCTACACCTTC
cdr3_aa: CASSGLGNYGYTF

d_call: TRBD1
clone_size: NA
j_call: TRBJ2-1
v_call: TRBV4-1
cdr3_nt: TGCGCCAGCAGCCCCCCCCAGGGACAGCACAATGAGCAGTTCTTC
cdr3_aa: CASSPPQGQHNEQFF

d_call: TRBD2
clone_size: NA
j_call: TRBJ2-4
v_call: TRBV7-2
cdr3_nt: TGTGCCAGCAGCTTAGGAGGTCTAGCGGTAGCCAAAAACATTCAGTACTTC
cdr3_aa: CASSLGGLAVAKNIQYF

d_call: TRBD2
clone_size: NA
j_call: TRBJ2-7
v_call: TRBV14
cdr3_nt: TGTGCCAGCAGCCCGCTTAGCGGGTTCCCCCAAGACGAGCAGTACTTC
cdr3_aa: CASSPLSGFPQDEQYF

d_call: NA
clone_size: few
j_call: TRBJ1-2
v_call: TRBV25-1
cdr3_nt: TGTGCCAGCAGTGAATACGGCAGGGACTATGGCTACACCTTC
cdr3_aa: CASSEYGRDYGYTF

d_call: NA
clone_size: NA
j_call: TRBJ1-3
v_call: TRBV29-1
cdr3_nt: TGCAGCGTCGATCGACGCGGGCAAGTTTTATTGACTGGAAACACCATATATTTT
cdr3_aa: CSVDRRGQVLLTGNTIYF

d_call: NA
clone_size: few
j_call: TRBJ2-7
v_call: TRBV21-1
cdr3_nt: TGTGCCAGCAGCAAAGCCCCGGGACAGGGGACCTACGAGCAGTACTTC
cdr3_aa: CASSKAPGQGTYEQYF

d_call: NA
clone_size: few
j_call: TRBJ1-2
v_call: TRBV7-9
cdr3_nt: TGTGCCAGCAGCTTATTTGGGTCTGGCTATGGCTACACCTTC
cdr3_aa: CASSLFGSGYGYTF

d_call: NA
clone_size: NA
j_call: TRBJ2-7
v_call: TRBV7-7
cdr3_nt: TGTGCTAGCAGCCTGGGACGGACCTACGAGCAGTACTTC
cdr3_aa: CASSLGRTYEQYF

d_call: NA
clone_size: few
j_call: TRBJ2-7
v_call: TRBV6-6
cdr3_nt: TGTGCCAGCAGTTACTCGACGGGGAGCGGCTACGAGCAGTACTTC
cdr3_aa: CASSYSTGSGYEQYF

d_call: NA
clone_size: NA
j_call: TRBJ2-2
v_call: TRBV9
cdr3_nt: TGTGCCAGCAGCACACTCAAGTACACCGGGGAGCTGTTTTTT
cdr3_aa: CASSTLKYTGELFF

d_call: NA
clone_size: few
j_call: TRBJ1-4
v_call: TRBV7-9
cdr3_nt: TGTGCCAGCAGCTTAGAAGACAGAGGGGGTGAAAAACTGTTTTTT
cdr3_aa: CASSLEDRGGEKLFF

d_call: TRBD1
clone_size: few
j_call: TRBJ1-5
v_call: TRBV7-2
cdr3_nt: TGTGCCAGCAGTCCGGACAGGGGGCTAAATCAGCCCCAGCATTTT
cdr3_aa: CASSPDRGLNQPQHF

d_call: TRBD2
clone_size: few
j_call: TRBJ2-7
v_call: TRBV9
cdr3_nt: TGTGCCAGCAGCCCGAGTGGGACTAGCGGGGCCTACGAGCAGTACTTC
cdr3_aa: CASSPSGTSGAYEQYF

d_call: NA
clone_size: NA
j_call: TRBJ1-2
v_call: TRBV19
cdr3_nt: TGTGCCAGTAGTATATACAGCTATGGCTACACCTTC
cdr3_aa: CASSIYSYGYTF

d_call: NA
clone_size: NA
j_call: TRBJ2-4
v_call: TRBV6-6
cdr3_nt: TGTGCCAGCAGTTACTCGAGGGGAGCCAAAAACATTCAGTACTTC
cdr3_aa: CASSYSRGAKNIQYF

d_call: NA
clone_size: few
j_call: TRBJ1-2
v_call: TRBV5-8
cdr3_nt: TGTGCCAGCAGCCCGGGCAGGGCTTATGGCTACACCTTC
cdr3_aa: CASSPGRAYGYTF

d_call: NA
clone_size: few
j_call: TRBJ2-2
v_call: TRBV10-3
cdr3_nt: TGTGCCACCCACACCCTGGGCACCGGGGAGCTGTTTTTT
cdr3_aa: CATHTLGTGELFF

d_call: TRBD2
clone_size: NA
j_call: TRBJ2-3
v_call: TRBV29-1
cdr3_nt: TGCAGCGTTCAACGTAGCGGGAGCACAGATACGCAGTATTTT
cdr3_aa: CSVQRSGSTDTQYF

d_call: NA
clone_size: NA
j_call: TRBJ2-3
v_call: TRBV5-1
cdr3_nt: TGCGCCAGCAGCCATACAAGCAGTAGCACAGATACGCAGTATTTT
cdr3_aa: CASSHTSSSTDTQYF

d_call: NA
clone_size: NA
j_call: TRBJ2-1
v_call: TRBV7-2
cdr3_nt: TGTGCCAGCAGCCCCAGTTTCCGGACCCAATCCTACAATGAGCAGTTCTTC
cdr3_aa: CASSPSFRTQSYNEQFF

d_call: NA
clone_size: NA
j_call: TRBJ2-5
v_call: TRBV29-1
cdr3_nt: TGCAGCGCTAGGACTTCTAACACGGAGACCCAGTACTTC
cdr3_aa: CSARTSNTETQYF

d_call: NA
clone_size: few
j_call: TRBJ1-1
v_call: TRBV13
cdr3_nt: TGTGCCAGCAGCTTTAGGGAAATCTTCAAGAACACTGAAGCTTTCTTT
cdr3_aa: CASSFREIFKNTEAFF

d_call: TRBD1
clone_size: NA
j_call: TRBJ2-1
v_call: TRBV6-6
cdr3_nt: TGTGCCAGCAGTTCCCAACAGGGGACCTCCTACAATGAGCAGTTCTTC
cdr3_aa: CASSSQQGTSYNEQFF

d_call: TRBD2
clone_size: few
j_call: TRBJ2-2
v_call: TRBV15
cdr3_nt: TGTGCCACCAGCAAGACTCCGGGACTAGCGGGAGGTTCGAACACCGGGGAGCTGTTTTTT
cdr3_aa: CATSKTPGLAGGSNTGELFF

d_call: NA
clone_size: few
j_call: TRBJ1-4
v_call: TRBV9
cdr3_nt: TGTGCCAGCACCTCCAGTGCAACTAATGAAAAACTGTTTTTT
cdr3_aa: CASTSSATNEKLFF

d_call: TRBD1
clone_size: NA
j_call: TRBJ1-1
v_call: TRBV7-9
cdr3_nt: TGTGCCAGCAGCCATGACAGGGGGCGAGCTTTCTTT
cdr3_aa: CASSHDRGRAFF

d_call: NA
clone_size: NA
j_call: TRBJ1-1
v_call: TRBV6-5
cdr3_nt: TGTGCCAGCAGCCCAACGGAGGGATACACTGAAGCTTTCTTT
cdr3_aa: CASSPTEGYTEAFF